This record looks at one T cell receptor beta chain sequence and its context. Antigen: not known. The data originate from a study of shared clonotypes between healthy human individuals. Study-level points and caveats: Estimated clonotype richness was generally higher in naive than memory subsets. Only blood was sampled; tissue repertoires likely differ. The diversity represented, both genetic and in exposure history, was limited by few donors.

V was clipped by 7 bases and J by 1 base; unmatched bases: 4. CDR1 is WSHSY and CDR2 is SAAADI in the germline V gene. This CDR3 region has 13 residues. Some 30,000 T cell genomes, or approximately 200 ng DNA, went into the sorted-subset replicate PCRs. The repertoire was sequenced with immunoSEQ multiplex PCR; TCRdb's copy has only in-frame clones and lacks some. Here the sample spans millions of clones, 90% to 95% being singletons. This receptor was identified in a man aged 18-30 years in good health. Sequencing used naive CD4+ T cells sorted from blood. Specified subset: CD45RA+ positively selected. The V gene is TRBV10-2, the J gene TRBJ2-7; 7 bases fit TRBD1. The CDR3 region has the DNA TGCGCCAGCATCCGACAGGGTTCCTACGAGCAGTACTTC. It encodes CASIRQGSYEQYF.